These T cell receptor beta chains were read from a single sample in a study of blood T cell repertoires in COVID-19. Sequenced by immunoSEQ multiplex PCR; TCRdb stores in-frame clones only, minus some. The sample lists around 120,000 clones, 70% to 80% occurring once. The sequenced material came from peripheral blood. These TCRs come from a woman of 80 years or more with acute or convalescent COVID-19. Both conserved end residues are part of each CDR3. The order of the fields is CDR3 DNA, CDR3 protein, J gene, D gene, clone size, V gene. A D gene is named only where the DNA matches it firmly. The listing skips clone size in some rows; elsewhere it reads once, few, many or a size class.

CDR3 DNA: TGTGCCAGCAGCAACCGACAGGGGGCGTCGGGCTACACCTTC
CDR3 protein: CASSNRQGASGYTF
J gene: TRBJ1-2
D gene: TRBD1
clone size: few
V gene: TRBV13

CDR3 DNA: TGTGCCTGGAGTTCGCAGGGGGCTTGGTCCTACGAGCAGTACTTC
CDR3 protein: CAWSSQGAWSYEQYF
J gene: TRBJ2-7
D gene: TRBD1
clone size: NA
V gene: TRBV30

CDR3 DNA: TGTGCCAGCAGCTCTGACAGGGGAGGCTACGAGCAGTACTTC
CDR3 protein: CASSSDRGGYEQYF
J gene: TRBJ2-7
D gene: TRBD1
clone size: few
V gene: TRBV5-4

CDR3 DNA: TGTGCCAGCAGTTACTCGATGACTCCCACTGAAGCTTTCTTT
CDR3 protein: CASSYSMTPTEAFF
J gene: TRBJ1-1
D gene: NA
clone size: NA
V gene: TRBV6-2/TRBV6-3

CDR3 DNA: TGTGCCAGCAGCTTAGGAGGGATTCGTGGCAATCAGCCCCAGCATTTT
CDR3 protein: CASSLGGIRGNQPQHF
J gene: TRBJ1-5
D gene: NA
clone size: NA
V gene: TRBV7-9

CDR3 DNA: TGTGCCAGCAGCCCTAACCGGGGCTACGAGCAGTACTTC
CDR3 protein: CASSPNRGYEQYF
J gene: TRBJ2-7
D gene: NA
clone size: NA
V gene: TRBV3-1/TRBV3-2

CDR3 DNA: TGCGCCAGCAGCTTGGAACAGGGCGAGTATGGCTACACCTTC
CDR3 protein: CASSLEQGEYGYTF
J gene: TRBJ1-2
D gene: NA
clone size: NA
V gene: TRBV5-1

CDR3 DNA: TGTGCCGGCAGCTCAGCGGGGCTCTACGAGCAGTACTTC
CDR3 protein: CAGSSAGLYEQYF
J gene: TRBJ2-7
D gene: TRBD2
clone size: NA
V gene: TRBV7-2

CDR3 DNA: TGTGCCAGCAGCCTATACAGGGGGCGAAGACACGAGCAGTACTTC
CDR3 protein: CASSLYRGRRHEQYF
J gene: TRBJ2-7
D gene: TRBD1
clone size: NA
V gene: TRBV5-6

CDR3 DNA: TGTGCCAGCAGCTTGGGAATTGGGGCGGGGACCCGAAATCAGCCCCAGCATTTT
CDR3 protein: CASSLGIGAGTRNQPQHF
J gene: TRBJ1-5
D gene: NA
clone size: few
V gene: TRBV5-5

CDR3 DNA: TGTGCCAGCAGCTATACAGGGGTAGGAGGTGATACGCAGTATTTT
CDR3 protein: CASSYTGVGGDTQYF
J gene: TRBJ2-3
D gene: TRBD1
clone size: few
V gene: TRBV7-2

CDR3 DNA: TGTGCCAGCAGCTTCCTGGACTGGCACAATGAGCAGTTCTTC
CDR3 protein: CASSFLDWHNEQFF
J gene: TRBJ2-1
D gene: NA
clone size: NA
V gene: TRBV7-9

CDR3 DNA: TGTGCCAGCAGCCCCTTAAGCGGCACCGGGGAGCTGTTTTTT
CDR3 protein: CASSPLSGTGELFF
J gene: TRBJ2-2
D gene: NA
clone size: NA
V gene: TRBV7-6

CDR3 DNA: TGCGCCAGCAGTGAGATTGAAAACAGGGGATACGAGCAGTACTTC
CDR3 protein: CASSEIENRGYEQYF
J gene: TRBJ2-7
D gene: TRBD1
clone size: NA
V gene: TRBV10-2

CDR3 DNA: TGTGCCAGCAGTCGGGGGGTCTCCCCCGTCACAGATACGCAGTATTTT
CDR3 protein: CASSRGVSPVTDTQYF
J gene: TRBJ2-3
D gene: TRBD2
clone size: NA
V gene: TRBV9

CDR3 DNA: TGTGCCAGCAGCCGTGACCCCCTGACAGGGGGCGACGAAAAACTGTTTTTT
CDR3 protein: CASSRDPLTGGDEKLFF
J gene: TRBJ1-4
D gene: TRBD1
clone size: few
V gene: TRBV5-4

CDR3 DNA: TGTGCCAGCAGCGGGACACCTTATGGAAACACCATATATTTT
CDR3 protein: CASSGTPYGNTIYF
J gene: TRBJ1-3
D gene: NA
clone size: NA
V gene: TRBV9

CDR3 DNA: TGTGCCAGCAGAATCCCACAGGGAAGTGAAGCTTTCTTT
CDR3 protein: CASRIPQGSEAFF
J gene: TRBJ1-1
D gene: NA
clone size: many
V gene: TRBV7-2